These 15 T cell receptor beta chains share one sample of origin, sequenced in a study of graft-versus-host responses after intestinal transplantation. Method: immunoSEQ multiplex PCR; TCRdb's copy keeps in-frame clones and lacks some. Seen here are fewer than 45,000 clones, around 94% observed once, and the top ten hold about 0.72%. The source material was PBMCs, sampled 16 days after intestinal transplant. All receptors come from a human patient who received an intestinal transplant, so some T cells may come from the graft donor.

This clone was detected once. The chain employs TRBV7-9 and TRBJ1-2; D remains unclear. The CDR3 totals 12 residues. Trimming left V 4 bases short and J 8 bases short, with 11 bases between. CDR1 and CDR2 (germline): SEHNR, FQNEAQ (reference sequence). DNA for the CDR3: TGTGCCAGCAGCTCAGGAGAGGCGGGCTACACCTTC. Amino acids: CASSSGEAGYTF.

V and J are TRBV30 and TRBJ2-7; TRBD2 aligns across 9 bases. The trim removed 3 bases at V and 3 bases at J, leaving 6 bases unmatched. The CDR3 contains 14 residues. Germline values: CDR1 GTSNPN, CDR2 SVGIG (reference sequence). The DNA of the CDR3 is TGTGCCTGGAGGGCCGCTAGCGGGATCTACGAGCAGTACTTC. Amino acids: CAWRAASGIYEQYF.

CDR3 region: CASSVATSGRASRTGELFF. The CDR3 coding sequence is TGTGCCAGCAGCGTGGCTACTAGCGGGAGGGCCTCTCGGACCGGGGAGCTGTTTTTT. The V gene is TRBV9, the J gene TRBJ2-2, with TRBD2 matching over 13 bases. The CDR3 loop spans 19 amino acids. The germline gives CDR1 SGDLS, CDR2 YYNGEE. Trimming at V came to 2 bases and at J to 5 bases, leaving 12 bases not matched to a gene.

The chain employs TRBV18 and TRBJ2-5, with TRBD2 identical over 10 bases. From germline, CDR1 is KGHSH and CDR2 LQKENI. The J segment lost 3 bases and the V segment lost 4 bases, leaving 8 bases of the junction unmatched. The CDR3 length is 16 residues. CDR3 sequence (DNA): TGTGCCAGCTCACAAAATAGCGGGAGGAGGGAAGAGACCCAGTACTTC. This translates into CASSQNSGRREETQYF.

The V call is TRBV6-5, the J call TRBJ2-1; D remains unclear. The CDR3 contains 13 residues. CDR1 is MNHEY, CDR2 SVGAGI, per germline. V shed 0 bases and J shed 10 bases, with 10 bases lying between them. CDR3 in amino acids: CASSYSASGEQFF. The CDR3 bases are TGTGCCAGCAGTTACTCGGCCTCCGGGGAGCAGTTCTTC.

The sample holds one count of this clone. The chain combines TRBV27 with TRBJ2-5, with TRBD2 matching over 13 bases. The trim removed 7 bases at V and 9 bases at J, leaving 14 bases unmatched. Germline V gene lookup returns CDR1 MNHEY and CDR2 SMNVEV (reference sequence). The CDR3 consists of 16 residues. The CDR3 DNA reads as TGTGCCAGCAAACCCGCCGGGACTAGCGGGAAGCCGGCCCAGTACTTC. This gives the protein CASKPAGTSGKPAQYF.

The chain joins TRBV30 to TRBJ2-1; the match to TRBD2 covers 12 bases. From germline, CDR1 is GTSNPN and CDR2 SVGIG (reference sequence). The CDR3 spans 16 residues. The V gene end was trimmed by 3 bases and the J gene end by 4 bases; junction bases not matched to a gene: 7. The CDR3 bases are TGTGCCTGGAGGCGACTAGCGGGAGAGAGGTACAATGAGCAGTTCTTC. This encodes CAWRRLAGERYNEQFF.

The V call is TRBV7-2, the J call TRBJ1-2; D might be TRBD1 (5 bases). Germline lookup yields CDR1 SGHTA and CDR2 FQGNSA. The ends were cut back, 5 bases at V and 1 base at J, with 11 bases in the middle. This CDR3 is 14 amino acids long. CDR3 sequence: CASSPTGVNYGYTF. The CDR3 DNA sequence: TGTGCCAGCAGCCCCACAGGAGTTAACTATGGCTACACCTTC.

V usage is TRBV6-5 and J usage is TRBJ1-2, with 7 bases that match TRBD1. Germline-derived CDR1 and CDR2 are MNHEY and SVGAGI. V lost 6 bases, J lost 2 bases, and 6 bases stayed unmatched. The CDR3 is made up of 14 amino acids. For the CDR3, the DNA is TGTGCCAGCAGAGGGGTACAGGGGAACTATGGCTACACCTTC. It translates to CASRGVQGNYGYTF.

The chain joins TRBV9 to TRBJ2-2; TRBD1 agrees at 7 bases. J was trimmed by 0 bases and V by 3 bases; bases with no gene match: 5. CDR3 length: 16 residues. CDR1 and CDR2 (germline): SGDLS, YYNGEE. For the CDR3, the DNA is TGTGCCAGCAGCGCCAGACAGGGACCGAACACCGGGGAGCTGTTTTTT. Its protein is CASSARQGPNTGELFF.

J is TRBJ2-1 and V is TRBV27; 7 nucleotides line up with TRBD1. The CDR3 sequence is 12 residues long. The germline V gene has CDR1 MNHEY and CDR2 SMNVEV (reference sequence). Trimming cost V 5 bases and J 14 bases; bases outside gene matches: 9. The CDR3 here is CASSRSGQGEFF. The CDR3, as DNA: TGTGCCAGCAGTCGCTCCGGCCAGGGGGAGTTCTTC.

This clone was seen just once. The V and J genes are TRBV27 and TRBJ2-7; 8 bases are a match to TRBD2. From germline, CDR1 is MNHEY and CDR2 SMNVEV (reference sequence). The CDR3 loop spans 16 amino acids. J gave up 3 bases and V 0 bases, and 7 bases lay outside the gene matches. CDR3 residues: CASSLSASGLDYEQYF. The CDR3 DNA is TGTGCCAGCAGTTTATCGGCTAGCGGGCTAGACTACGAGCAGTACTTC.

The chain is built from TRBV2 and TRBJ2-1; TRBD2 matches at 8 bases. The CDR3 contains 13 residues. Germline V gives CDR1 SNHLY, CDR2 FYNNEI. Germline trimming cut 9 bases from V and 3 bases from J; bases unmatched to any gene: 4. CDR3 sequence reads: CARREEGYNEQFF. CDR3 nucleotide sequence: TGTGCCAGGCGGGAGGAGGGCTACAATGAGCAGTTCTTC.

This clone was seen more than once but under ten times. The rearrangement uses TRBV7-3 and TRBJ2-1; D gene unclear. The CDR3 loop spans 15 amino acids. Per germline, CDR1 SGHTA and CDR2 FQGTGA. V gave up 1 base and J gave up 7 bases, with 14 bases separating them. The CDR3 region is CASSLIGSYTNEQFF. The CDR3 coding sequence is TGTGCCAGCAGCTTAATAGGTTCTTACACGAATGAGCAGTTCTTC.

The rearrangement links TRBV6-1 to TRBJ2-5, with TRBD2 matching 7 bases. Germline V gene lookup returns CDR1 MNHNS and CDR2 SASEGT. The CDR3 has 14 residues. J gave up 1 base and V 5 bases, and 4 bases lay outside the gene matches. The CDR3 loop is CASSLAAAQETQYF. The CDR3 DNA is TGTGCCAGCAGTCTAGCGGCTGCCCAAGAGACCCAGTACTTC.